Listed below are T cell receptor beta chains from one sample, sequenced in a study of blood T cell repertoires in COVID-19. TCRdb keeps only in-frame clones here, not all; method: immunoSEQ multiplex PCR. This sample has 70,000 to 90,000 clones; approximately 79% occur once, and the top ten carry 11%. The sample consisted of peripheral blood. Receptors originate from an older man with acute or convalescent COVID-19. CDR3s include the opening cysteine and the closing phenylalanine or tryptophan. The order of the fields is V gene, J gene, clone size, D gene, CDR3 DNA, CDR3 protein. The D gene is left open where the match is weak. Size values are once, few and many counts, or a class for expanded clones, and some rows have none.

V gene: TRBV6-6
J gene: TRBJ2-2
clone size: NA
D gene: NA
CDR3 DNA: TGTGCCAGCACGGAGGTCGGCGGGGAGCTGTTTTTT
CDR3 protein: CASTEVGGELFF

V gene: TRBV9
J gene: TRBJ1-4
clone size: NA
D gene: NA
CDR3 DNA: TGTGCCAGCAGCGAGGACACCTTTAATGAAAAACTGTTTTTT
CDR3 protein: CASSEDTFNEKLFF

V gene: TRBV28
J gene: TRBJ1-1
clone size: NA
D gene: TRBD1
CDR3 DNA: TGTGCCAGCAGTCCGCCGACAGGGGGCGCGTCGGAAGCTTTCTTT
CDR3 protein: CASSPPTGGASEAFF

V gene: TRBV2
J gene: TRBJ2-5
clone size: NA
D gene: TRBD1
CDR3 DNA: TGTGCCAGCAGCCGGGACAGCCAAGAGACCCAGTACTTC
CDR3 protein: CASSRDSQETQYF

V gene: TRBV29-1
J gene: TRBJ2-3
clone size: NA
D gene: NA
CDR3 DNA: TGCAGCGTCTCCCCAGGGGGGACAGATACGCAGTATTTT
CDR3 protein: CSVSPGGTDTQYF

V gene: TRBV5-1
J gene: TRBJ2-2
clone size: NA
D gene: NA
CDR3 DNA: TGCGCCAGCAGCCCAAGTGGAGGGACCGGGGAGCTGTTTTTT
CDR3 protein: CASSPSGGTGELFF

V gene: TRBV5-6
J gene: TRBJ1-5
clone size: NA
D gene: NA
CDR3 DNA: TGTGCCAGCAGCTCTCAGGGAGGGAATCAGCCCCAGCATTTT
CDR3 protein: CASSSQGGNQPQHF

V gene: TRBV19
J gene: TRBJ1-2
clone size: NA
D gene: TRBD1
CDR3 DNA: TGTGCCAGTAGTACTACCGGGACAGGGGTTTATGGCTACACCTTC
CDR3 protein: CASSTTGTGVYGYTF

V gene: TRBV4-2
J gene: TRBJ1-5
clone size: NA
D gene: TRBD1
CDR3 DNA: TGTGCCAGCAGCCAAGATTGGACAGGGATTCAGCCCCAGCATTTT
CDR3 protein: CASSQDWTGIQPQHF

V gene: TRBV19
J gene: TRBJ1-6
clone size: few
D gene: NA
CDR3 DNA: TGTGCCAGTAGTGGGAGCTCCTATAATTCACCCCTCCACTTT
CDR3 protein: CASSGSSYNSPLHF

V gene: TRBV5-6
J gene: TRBJ1-1
clone size: NA
D gene: NA
CDR3 DNA: TGTGCCAGCAGCTTGTGGGCTGCGAACACTGAAGCTTTCTTT
CDR3 protein: CASSLWAANTEAFF

V gene: TRBV5-1
J gene: TRBJ2-5
clone size: once
D gene: NA
CDR3 DNA: TGCGCCAGCGGGGAGGACGCGTTGGGAGAGACCCAGTACTTC
CDR3 protein: CASGEDALGETQYF

V gene: TRBV18
J gene: TRBJ2-5
clone size: NA
D gene: NA
CDR3 DNA: TGTGCCAGCTCACCACAAACAGGGTTGAAAGAGACCCAGTACTTC
CDR3 protein: CASSPQTGLKETQYF

V gene: TRBV7-8
J gene: TRBJ1-5
clone size: NA
D gene: NA
CDR3 DNA: TGTGCCAGCAGCCCTTTGGGGGGGCGCAATCAGCCCCAGCATTTT
CDR3 protein: CASSPLGGRNQPQHF

V gene: TRBV28
J gene: TRBJ1-5
clone size: NA
D gene: TRBD1
CDR3 DNA: TGTGCCAGCAGTTTAGGACAGGGGAGGGAGCCCCAGCATTTT
CDR3 protein: CASSLGQGREPQHF